This T cell receptor beta chain was identified in a study of T cell responses to AZD1222 COVID-19 vaccine. A note on this clone: The antigen is unknown.

Study-wide findings and caveats: Only a handful of AZD1222 recipients tested seropositive at baseline. Researchers took repertoire samples only after the peak T cell response had come. White British donors predominated, females outnumbered males, and clonal diversity was possibly underestimated. Spike-specific TCR breadth and depth rose after two AZD1222 doses.

Here immunoSEQ multiplex PCR was the method, and the copy in TCRdb shows in-frame clones only, minus some. The table includes about 170,000 clones, 80% to 90% detected once. The germline V gene has CDR1 LNHDA and CDR2 SQIVND (reference sequence). CDR3 length: 14 residues. The V and J ends lost 0 bases and 8 bases respectively, with 13 bases between them. This TCR came from an adult in good health. The V gene is TRBV19, the J gene TRBJ1-1; D might be TRBD1 (5 bases). Sequences were derived from peripheral blood, sampled on day 0 of AZD1222 vaccination. CDR3 sequence (DNA): TGTGCCAGTAGTATAGATCTGGGGCGGAGGGAAGCTTTCTTT. Protein product: CASSIDLGRREAFF.